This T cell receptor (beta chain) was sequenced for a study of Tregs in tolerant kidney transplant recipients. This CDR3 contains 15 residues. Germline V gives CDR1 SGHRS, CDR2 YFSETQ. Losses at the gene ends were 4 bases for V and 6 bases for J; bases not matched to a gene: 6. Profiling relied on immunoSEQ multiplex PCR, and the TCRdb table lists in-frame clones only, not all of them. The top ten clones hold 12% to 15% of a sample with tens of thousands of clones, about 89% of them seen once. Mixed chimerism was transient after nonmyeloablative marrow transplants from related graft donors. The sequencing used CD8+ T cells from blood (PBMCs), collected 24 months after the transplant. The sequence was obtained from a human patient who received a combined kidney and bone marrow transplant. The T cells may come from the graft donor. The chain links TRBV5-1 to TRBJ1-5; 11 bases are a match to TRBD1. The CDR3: CASSVRDRGGQPQHF. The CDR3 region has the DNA TGCGCCAGCAGCGTCCGGGACAGGGGGGGTCAGCCCCAGCATTTT. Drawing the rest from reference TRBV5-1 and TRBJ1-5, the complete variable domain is KAGVTQTPRYLIKTRGQQVTLSCSPISGHRSVSWYQQTPGQGLQFLFEYFSETQRNKGNFPGRFSGRQFSNSRSEMNVSTLELGDSALYLCASSVRDRGGQPQHFGDGTRLSIL.